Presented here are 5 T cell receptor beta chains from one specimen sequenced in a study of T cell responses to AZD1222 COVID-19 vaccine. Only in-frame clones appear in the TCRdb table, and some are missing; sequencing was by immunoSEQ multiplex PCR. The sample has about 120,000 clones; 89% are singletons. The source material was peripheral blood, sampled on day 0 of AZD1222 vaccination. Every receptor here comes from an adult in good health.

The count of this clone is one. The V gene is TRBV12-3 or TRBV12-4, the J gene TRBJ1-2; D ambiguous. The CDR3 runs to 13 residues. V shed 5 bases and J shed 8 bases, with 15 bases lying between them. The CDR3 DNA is TGTGCCAGCAGTCCGAGGGAATTAGGAGGCTACACCTTC. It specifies CASSPRELGGYTF.

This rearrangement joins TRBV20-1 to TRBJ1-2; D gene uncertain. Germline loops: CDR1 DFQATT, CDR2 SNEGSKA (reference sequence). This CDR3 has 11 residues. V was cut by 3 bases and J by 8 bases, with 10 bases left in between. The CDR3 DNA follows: TGCAGTGCTAGGGGGATCGAAGGCTACACCTTC. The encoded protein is CSARGIEGYTF.

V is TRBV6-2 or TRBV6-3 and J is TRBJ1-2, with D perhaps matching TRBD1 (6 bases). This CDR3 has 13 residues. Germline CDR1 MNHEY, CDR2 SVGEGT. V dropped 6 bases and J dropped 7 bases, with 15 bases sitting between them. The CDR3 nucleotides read TGTGCCAGCAGCGAACAGGGTATGGTTGGCTACACCTTC. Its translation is CASSEQGMVGYTF.

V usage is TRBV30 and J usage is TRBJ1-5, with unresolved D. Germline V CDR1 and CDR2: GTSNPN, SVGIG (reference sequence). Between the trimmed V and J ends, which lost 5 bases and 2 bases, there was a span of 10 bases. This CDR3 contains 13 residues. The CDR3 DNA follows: TGTGCCTGGGGATATTCTCGCAATCAGCCCCAGCATTTT. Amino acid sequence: CAWGYSRNQPQHF.

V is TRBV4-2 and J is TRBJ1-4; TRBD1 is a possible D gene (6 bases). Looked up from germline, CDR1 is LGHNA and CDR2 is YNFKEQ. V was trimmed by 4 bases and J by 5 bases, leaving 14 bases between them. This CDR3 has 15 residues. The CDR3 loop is CASSLPGHGNEKLFF. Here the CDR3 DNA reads TGTGCCAGCAGCCTGCCGGGACATGGGAATGAAAAACTGTTTTTT.